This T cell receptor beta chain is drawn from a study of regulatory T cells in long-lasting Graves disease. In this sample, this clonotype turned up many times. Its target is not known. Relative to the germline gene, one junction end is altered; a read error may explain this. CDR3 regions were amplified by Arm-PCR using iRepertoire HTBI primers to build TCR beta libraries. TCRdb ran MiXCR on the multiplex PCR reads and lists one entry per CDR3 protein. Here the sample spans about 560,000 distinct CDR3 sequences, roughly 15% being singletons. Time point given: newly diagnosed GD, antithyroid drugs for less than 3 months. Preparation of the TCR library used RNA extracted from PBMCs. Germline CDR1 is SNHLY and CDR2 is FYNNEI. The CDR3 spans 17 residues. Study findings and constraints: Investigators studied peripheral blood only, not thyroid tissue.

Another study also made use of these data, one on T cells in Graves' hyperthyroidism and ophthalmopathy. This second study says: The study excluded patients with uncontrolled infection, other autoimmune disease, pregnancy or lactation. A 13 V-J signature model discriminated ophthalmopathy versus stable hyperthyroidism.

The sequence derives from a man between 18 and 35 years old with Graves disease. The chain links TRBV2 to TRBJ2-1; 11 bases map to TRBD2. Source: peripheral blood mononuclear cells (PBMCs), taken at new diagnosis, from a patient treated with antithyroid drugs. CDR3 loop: CASSDVGVGPGLAEAYF. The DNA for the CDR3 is TGTGCCAGCAGTGATGTTGGGGTAGGCCCGGGACTAGCGGAAGCCTACTTC. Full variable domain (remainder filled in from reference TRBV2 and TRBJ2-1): EPEVTQTPSHQVTQMGQEVILRCVPISNHLYFYWYRQILGQKVEFLVSFYNNEISEKSEIFDDQFSVERPDGSNFTLKIRSTKLEDSAMYFCASSDVGVGPGLAEAYFGPGTRLTVL.